A selection of T cell receptor beta chains follows, all from one sample in a study of lymphopenia after photon versus proton radiotherapy. Repertoires were generated with immunoSEQ multiplex PCR, while TCRdb's copy carries only in-frame clones and drops some. The sample shows 20,000 to 30,000 clones, roughly 82% of them seen only once. This specimen consisted of peripheral blood, obtained from a patient treated with photon-based radiotherapy. These receptors came from a man between 40 and 49 years old with gastric cancer. The CDR3 runs from the conserved cysteine through the conserved F or W. The order of the fields is J gene, D gene, clone size, V gene, CDR3 DNA, CDR3 protein. D genes are given only for firm matches. Size is omitted from some rows. Given values are once, few, many or a class for expanded clones.

TRBJ1-5,NA,NA,TRBV2,TGTGCCAGCAGTGGTGGACAGTTCAATCAGCCCCAGCATTTT,CASSGGQFNQPQHF
TRBJ1-2,TRBD1,NA,TRBV5-5,TGTGCCAGCAGCCCTGGGACAGGGAGGTACTATGGCTACACCTTC,CASSPGTGRYYGYTF
TRBJ2-1,TRBD1,NA,TRBV2,TGTGCCAGCAACTCCGGACAGGGGGCGCGTAATGAGCAGTTCTTC,CASNSGQGARNEQFF
TRBJ2-1,NA,NA,TRBV27,TGTGCCAGCAGTCCCGGGACAGGTCGGGGGGGGATGAATGAGCAGTTCTTC,CASSPGTGRGGMNEQFF
TRBJ2-7,NA,NA,TRBV6-5,TGTGCCAGCCGAACGACAGAACACTACGAGCAGTACTTC,CASRTTEHYEQYF
TRBJ2-5,TRBD1,NA,TRBV11-3,TGTGCCAGCAGCTTAGGATCCGGACAGGGCCAAGAGACCCAGTACTTC,CASSLGSGQGQETQYF
TRBJ2-7,NA,NA,TRBV5-1,TGCGCCAGCAGCTTGTTGGGGGCGGAGGAGCAGTACTTC,CASSLLGAEEQYF
TRBJ1-3,TRBD1,few,TRBV19,TGTGCCAGTAGTACCGGGACAGTTATGGGAAACACCATATATTTT,CASSTGTVMGNTIYF
TRBJ2-5,TRBD2,NA,TRBV7-2,TGTGCCAGCAGCCCCGGGACTAGCGGGAGCCTGGAGACCCAGTACTTC,CASSPGTSGSLETQYF
TRBJ2-5,NA,NA,TRBV29-1,TGCAGCGTTGAGAGGGACCAAGAGACCCAGTACTTC,CSVERDQETQYF
TRBJ2-7,NA,NA,TRBV5-1,TGCGCCAGCAGCCCGCGGACCACTAGTACCCAGCCCCACGAGCAGTACTTC,CASSPRTTSTQPHEQYF
TRBJ2-7,NA,NA,TRBV28,TGTGCCAGCAGCCCCGGGAGCTACGAGCAGTACTTC,CASSPGSYEQYF
TRBJ2-5,NA,NA,TRBV7-8,TGTGCCAGCAGCTCTAATAATGGGGAGACCCAGTACTTC,CASSSNNGETQYF
TRBJ1-5,NA,NA,TRBV7-2,TGTGCCAGCAGCTCGGGGGCCTATAGCAATCAGCCCCAGCATTTT,CASSSGAYSNQPQHF
TRBJ2-4,NA,NA,TRBV2,TGTGCCAGCAGTGGCGGGGCGTCCGGCAAAAACATTCAGTACTTC,CASSGGASGKNIQYF
TRBJ1-6,TRBD1,NA,TRBV18,TGTGCCAGCTCACCTCCCGGGACAGGGCACGGTTCACCCCTCCACTTT,CASSPPGTGHGSPLHF
TRBJ1-6,TRBD1,NA,TRBV7-9,TGTGCCAGCAGCCCCGGGACAGATAATTCACCCCTCCACTTT,CASSPGTDNSPLHF
TRBJ2-7,NA,NA,TRBV9,TGTGCCAGCAGCGCTGGGTACGGGGGCGAGCAGTACTTC,CASSAGYGGEQYF
TRBJ2-7,TRBD2,NA,TRBV2,TGTGCCAGCACCTCCCTGACTAGCGGGGGCAACGAGCAGTACTTC,CASTSLTSGGNEQYF
TRBJ1-2,NA,NA,TRBV18,TGTGCCAGCTCACCACAAGATAATGGCTACACCTTC,CASSPQDNGYTF
TRBJ1-6,NA,NA,TRBV7-8,TGTGCCAGCAGCTTAGTGGACAGTGGAATGGATTCACCCCTCCACTTT,CASSLVDSGMDSPLHF
TRBJ1-3,TRBD1,once,TRBV5-1,TGCGCCAGCAGCTTACAGGGGTCTGGAAACACCATATATTTT,CASSLQGSGNTIYF
TRBJ2-7,NA,NA,TRBV5-6,TGTGCCAGCAGCTTGCAGGGGCCACACTACGAGCAGTACTTC,CASSLQGPHYEQYF
TRBJ2-1,NA,NA,TRBV11-1,TGTGCCAGCAGCTTAGGGCCCCCAGCGGAAGAGCAGTTCTTC,CASSLGPPAEEQFF
TRBJ2-3,NA,NA,TRBV2,TGTGCCAGCAGGCAGACTGGGGGCACAGATACGCAGTATTTT,CASRQTGGTDTQYF
TRBJ2-5,TRBD1,NA,TRBV14,TGTGCCAGCAGCCCATTAGGGGGCCGAAGTCAAGAGACCCAGTACTTC,CASSPLGGRSQETQYF
TRBJ2-7,NA,NA,TRBV30,TGTGCCTGGAGTGTTACACCCTACGAGCAGTACTTC,CAWSVTPYEQYF
TRBJ2-7,NA,few,TRBV27,TGTGCCAGCAGTTTTGGGGGTCCTTCCTACTACGAGCAGTACTTC,CASSFGGPSYYEQYF
TRBJ1-2,NA,NA,TRBV5-1,TGCGCCAGCAGGATAGGGGGTAACTATGGCTACACCTTC,CASRIGGNYGYTF